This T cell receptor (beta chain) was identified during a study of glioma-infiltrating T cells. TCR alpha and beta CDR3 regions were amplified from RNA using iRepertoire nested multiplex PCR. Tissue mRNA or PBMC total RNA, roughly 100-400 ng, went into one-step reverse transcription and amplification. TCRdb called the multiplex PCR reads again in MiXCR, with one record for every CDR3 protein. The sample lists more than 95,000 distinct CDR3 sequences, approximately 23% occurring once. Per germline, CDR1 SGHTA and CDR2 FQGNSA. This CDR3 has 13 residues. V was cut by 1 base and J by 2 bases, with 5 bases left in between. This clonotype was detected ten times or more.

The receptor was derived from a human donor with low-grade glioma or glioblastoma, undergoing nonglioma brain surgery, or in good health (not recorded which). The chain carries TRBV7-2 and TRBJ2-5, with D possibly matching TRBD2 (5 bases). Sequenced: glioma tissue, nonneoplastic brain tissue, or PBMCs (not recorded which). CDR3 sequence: CASSLGTQETQYF. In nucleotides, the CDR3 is TGTGCCAGCAGCTTAGGGACTCAAGAGACCCAGTACTTC.